This T cell receptor beta chain was captured by sequencing in a study of CXCR3-negative and CXCR3-positive naive CD8 T cells. All TRB cDNA libraries came from 5' RACE performed with UMI labels. TCRdb re-called the 5' RACE reads; one entry per CDR3 protein, DNA not given. Found here are fewer than 95,000 distinct CDR3 sequences; the top ten clones hold around 0.99%. The TCR originated in a human donor in good health. Some clones in this sample may be carry-over from other donors' samples. Material: naive CXCR3- CD8+ T cells from blood. The subset: CD45RO-CCR7+CD27+CD95- naive CD8+ T cells lacking CXCR3 (TNR3-).

Here the CDR3 reads CASTEVGGGYGYTF. The rearrangement links TRBV7-9 to TRBJ1-2. This CDR3 region has 14 residues. CDR1 is SEHNR and CDR2 is FQNEAQ in the germline V gene (reference sequence). Supplemented by reference TRBV7-9 and TRBJ1-2, the full variable domain reads DTGVSQNPRHKITKRGQNVTFRCDPISEHNRLYWYRQTLGQGPEFLTYFQNEAQLEKSRLLSDRFSAERPKGSFSTLEIQRTEQGDSAMYLCASTEVGGGYGYTFGSGTRLTVV.